The 4 T cell receptor beta chains given below trace back to one sample, sequenced in a study of beta chain features in type 1 diabetes. Findings and limits, study-wide: All four CD4+ subsets from Type 1 diabetes patients carried moderately but significantly shorter TCRB CDR3s.

No antigen has been assigned to these receptors. The entirety of the isolated RNA underwent reverse transcription, so expressed TCRB transcripts were sequenced. Assay used: immunoSEQ multiplex PCR; TCRdb lists only in-frame clones, some missing. Of roughly 350,000 clones listed, roughly a tenth are singletons. Sample: central memory CD4+ T cells from blood. The receptors stem from a man between 25 and 39 years old with type 1 diabetes.

The DNA of the CDR3 is TGTGCCAGCAGTTTATTTGGGACAGGGGGCGCAGGACCAACTAATGAAAAACTGTTTTTT. Translating gives CASSLFGTGGAGPTNEKLFF. The chain links TRBV27 to TRBJ1-4; 12 bases align to TRBD1. Trimming took 1 base from V and 0 from J; bases not matched to a gene: 9. Germline V gene data show CDR1 as MNHEY and CDR2 as SMNVEV (reference sequence). This CDR3 is built from 20 residues. Full variable domain (remainder filled in from reference TRBV27 and TRBJ1-4): EAQVTQNPRYLITVTGKKLTVTCSQNMNHEYMSWYRQDPGLGLRQIYYSMNVEVTDKGDVPEGYKVSRKEKRNFPLILESPSPNQTSLYFCASSLFGTGGAGPTNEKLFFGSGTQLSVL.

On this clone itself: This same CDR3 is encoded by further DNA sequences in the sample. The V gene is TRBV5-1, the J gene TRBJ1-1; D is ambiguous. Trimming took 0 bases from V and 4 from J, leaving 4 bases between them. Germline-derived CDR1 and CDR2 are SGHRS and YFSETQ. The CDR3 sequence is 12 residues long. This CDR3 is CASSLEGTEAFF. The DNA of the CDR3 is TGCGCCAGCAGCTTGGAGGGCACTGAAGCTTTCTTT.

The chain joins TRBV5-6 to TRBJ2-7; D is ambiguous. The germline CDR1 and CDR2 sequences are SGHDT and YYEEEE. The CDR3 is 12 amino acids. V lost 4 bases, J lost 4 bases, and 9 bases lay in between. Here the CDR3 reads CASSHEGYEQYF. The CDR3 nucleotides read TGTGCCAGCAGCCACGAAGGGTACGAGCAGTACTTC. The full variable domain, its missing parts supplied by reference TRBV5-6 and TRBJ2-7, is DAGVTQSPTHLIKTRGQQVTLRCSPKSGHDTVSWYQQALGQGPQFIFQYYEEEERQRGNFPDRFSGHQFPNYSSELNVNALLLGDSALYLCASSHEGYEQYFGPGTRLTVT.

This clone turned up a few times. The chain joins TRBV29-1 to TRBJ1-2; no clear D. The V end was cut by 6 bases, the J end by 8 bases, with 10 bases between. The CDR3 runs 10 residues. Germline loops: CDR1 SQVTM, CDR2 ANQGSEA. The CDR3 is CSVANGGYTF. CDR3 in DNA: TGCAGCGTGGCGAACGGGGGCTACACCTTC.